This T cell receptor (beta chain) was obtained from a study of blood T cell repertoires in COVID-19. The overall study: Both acute and convalescent COVID-19 samples were obtained from the United States, Italy and Spain. PBMCs, B-cell-depleted T cells, or T cells provided the cDNA or gDNA that made up the material.

In the original analysis: For nucleated cells, counts were estimated from reference gene primer amplification. Generated by immunoSEQ multiplex PCR, the TCRdb table keeps only in-frame clones and is missing some. The V and J calls and the clone size are those of that table, but D and trimming were determined from the DNA. The top ten hold 2.2% of the sample, which has 250,000 to 300,000 clones, 75% to 90% seen once. CDR1 and CDR2 (germline): SGHAT, FQNNGV. The V and J ends lost 2 bases and 7 bases, in that order; junction bases with no gene match: 14. The CDR3 is made up of 18 amino acids. The receptor was derived from a man aged 45-65 years with acute or convalescent COVID-19. The sample comprised peripheral blood. The genes are TRBV11-2 and TRBJ1-6; 7 positions agree with TRBD1. CDR3 sequence (DNA): TGTGCCAGCAGCTTAATGGCGGTGGGGAACAGGGGAAATTCACCCCTCCACTTT. This translates into CASSLMAVGNRGNSPLHF. Complete variable domain (other parts from reference TRBV11-2 and TRBJ1-6): EAGVAQSPRYKIIEKRQSVAFWCNPISGHATLYWYQQILGQGPKLLIQFQNNGVVDDSQLPKDRFSAERLKGVDSTLKIQPAKLEDSAVYLCASSLMAVGNRGNSPLHFGNGTRLTVT.